The clone carrying this TCR beta chain has only one observation. Its specificity is not known. This specimen comes from a study of cytomegalovirus exposure and HLA in healthy donors. Trimming removed 5 bases from V and 7 bases from J; junction bases left unmatched: 13. CDR1 is LNHDA and CDR2 is SQIVND in the germline V gene (reference sequence). This CDR3 has 16 amino acids. Broader study findings: Sequencing likely generated an artifact that appeared as a cluster of highly shared sequence variants.

The PCR employed 60 Vbeta primers together with 13 Jbeta primers. Sequencing was performed with immunoSEQ multiplex PCR; in TCRdb, only in-frame clones are kept and a portion is missing. Here the sample spans about 88,000 clones, roughly 74% being singletons. The receptor comes from a woman between 18 and 30 years old in good health and CMV-seropositive. The chain has TRBV19 and TRBJ2-1, with 8 bases aligning to TRBD2. The sequencing input was PBMCs. The CDR3 protein is CASSYIAGLNGNEQFF. Written as DNA, the CDR3 is TGTGCCAGTAGTTACATAGCGGGGTTGAATGGTAATGAGCAGTTCTTC.